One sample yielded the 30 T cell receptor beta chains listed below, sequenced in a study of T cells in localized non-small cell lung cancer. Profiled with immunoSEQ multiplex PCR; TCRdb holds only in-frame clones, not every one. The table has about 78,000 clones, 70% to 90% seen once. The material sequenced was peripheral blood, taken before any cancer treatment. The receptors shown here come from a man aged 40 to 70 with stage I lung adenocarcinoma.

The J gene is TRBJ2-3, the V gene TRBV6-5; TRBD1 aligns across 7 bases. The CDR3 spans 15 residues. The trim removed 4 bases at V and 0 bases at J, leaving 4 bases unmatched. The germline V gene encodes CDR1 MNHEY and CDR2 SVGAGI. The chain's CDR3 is CASSSGQTSTDTQYF. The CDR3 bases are TGTGCCAGCAGTTCGGGACAGACTAGCACAGATACGCAGTATTTT.

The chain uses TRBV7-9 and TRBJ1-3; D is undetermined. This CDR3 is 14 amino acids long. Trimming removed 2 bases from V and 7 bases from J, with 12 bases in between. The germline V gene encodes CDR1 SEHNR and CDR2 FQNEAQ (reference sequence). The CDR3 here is CASSLYTSTNTIYF. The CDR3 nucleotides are TGTGCCAGCAGCTTATATACCAGCACGAACACCATATATTTT.

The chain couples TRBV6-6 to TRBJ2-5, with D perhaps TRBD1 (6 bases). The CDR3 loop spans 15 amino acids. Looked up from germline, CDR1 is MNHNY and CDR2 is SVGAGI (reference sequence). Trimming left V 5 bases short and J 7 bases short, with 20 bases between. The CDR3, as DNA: TGTGCCAGCAGTCACCCAGGGACATATGGGGGGACCCAGTACTTC. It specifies CASSHPGTYGGTQYF.

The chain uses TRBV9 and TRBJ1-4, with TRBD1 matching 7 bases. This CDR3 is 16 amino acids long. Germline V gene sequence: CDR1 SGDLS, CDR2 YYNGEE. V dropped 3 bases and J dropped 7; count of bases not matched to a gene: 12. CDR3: CASSALRGGGSEKLFF. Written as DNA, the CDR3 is TGTGCCAGCAGCGCTTTAAGAGGGGGCGGGAGTGAAAAACTGTTTTTT.

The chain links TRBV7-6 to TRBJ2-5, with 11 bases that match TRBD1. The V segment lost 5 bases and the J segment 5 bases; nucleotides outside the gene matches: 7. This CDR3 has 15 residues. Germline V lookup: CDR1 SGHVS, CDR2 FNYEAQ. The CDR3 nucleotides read TGTGCCAGCAGCCAGGGGACAGGGGGATTTGAGACCCAGTACTTC. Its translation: CASSQGTGGFETQYF.

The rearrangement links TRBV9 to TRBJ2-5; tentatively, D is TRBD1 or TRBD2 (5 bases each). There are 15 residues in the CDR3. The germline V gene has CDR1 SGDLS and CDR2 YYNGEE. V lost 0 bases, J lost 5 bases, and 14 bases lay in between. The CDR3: CASSVALAGTETQYF. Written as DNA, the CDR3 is TGTGCCAGCAGCGTAGCTCTGGCAGGGACGGAGACCCAGTACTTC.

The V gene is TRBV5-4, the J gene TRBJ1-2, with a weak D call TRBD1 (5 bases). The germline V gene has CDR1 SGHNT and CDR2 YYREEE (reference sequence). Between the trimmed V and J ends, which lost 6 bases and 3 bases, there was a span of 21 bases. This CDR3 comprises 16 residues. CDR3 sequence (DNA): TGTGCCAGCAACTCAGGACAACTATGGAGAGACTATGGCTACACCTTC. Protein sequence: CASNSGQLWRDYGYTF.

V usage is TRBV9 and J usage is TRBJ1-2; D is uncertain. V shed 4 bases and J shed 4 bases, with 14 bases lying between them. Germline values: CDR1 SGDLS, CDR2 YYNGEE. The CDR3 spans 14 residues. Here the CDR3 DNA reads TGTGCCAGCAGCCTCGGAGGGCCCCTCTATGGCTACACCTTC. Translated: CASSLGGPLYGYTF. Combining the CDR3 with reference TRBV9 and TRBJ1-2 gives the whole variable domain DSGVTQTPKHLITATGQRVTLRCSPRSGDLSVYWYQQSLDQGLQFLIQYYNGEERAKGNILERFSAQQFPDLHSELNLSSLELGDSALYFCASSLGGPLYGYTFGSGTRLTVV.

The CDR3, as DNA: TGTGCCAGCAGACAAGGGGCCCCTTCGACATTCTCCTACAATGAGCAGTTCTTC. Protein product: CASRQGAPSTFSYNEQFF. The V call is TRBV27, the J call TRBJ2-1; tentative D call: TRBD1 (5 bases). The germline V gene encodes CDR1 MNHEY and CDR2 SMNVEV (reference sequence). This CDR3 contains 18 residues. V was trimmed by 6 bases and J by 0 bases, leaving 21 bases between them.

The CDR3 DNA reads as TGTGCCAGCAAGCGCTTGTCCGGGGCCAACGTCCTGACTTTC. Its protein product is CASKRLSGANVLTF. The J gene is TRBJ2-6, the V gene TRBV6-5; unclear D gene. V was shortened by 7 bases and J by 4 bases, with 11 bases between the two germline ends. CDR1 and CDR2 (germline): MNHEY, SVGAGI. This CDR3 spans 14 amino acids.

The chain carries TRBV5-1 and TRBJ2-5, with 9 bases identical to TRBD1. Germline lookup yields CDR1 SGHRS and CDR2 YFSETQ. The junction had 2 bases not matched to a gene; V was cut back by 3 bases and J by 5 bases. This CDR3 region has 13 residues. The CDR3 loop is CASSSGQGETQYF. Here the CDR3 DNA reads TGCGCCAGCAGCTCCGGACAGGGGGAGACCCAGTACTTC. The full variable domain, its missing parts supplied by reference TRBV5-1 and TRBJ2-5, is KAGVTQTPRYLIKTRGQQVTLSCSPISGHRSVSWYQQTPGQGLQFLFEYFSETQRNKGNFPGRFSGRQFSNSRSEMNVSTLELGDSALYLCASSSGQGETQYFGPGTRLLVL.

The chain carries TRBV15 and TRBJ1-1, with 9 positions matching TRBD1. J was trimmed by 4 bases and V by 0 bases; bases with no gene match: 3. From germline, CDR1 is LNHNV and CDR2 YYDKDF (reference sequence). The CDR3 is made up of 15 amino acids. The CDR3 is CATSRDWTGATEAFF. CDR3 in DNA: TGTGCCACCAGCAGAGATTGGACAGGGGCCACTGAAGCTTTCTTT.

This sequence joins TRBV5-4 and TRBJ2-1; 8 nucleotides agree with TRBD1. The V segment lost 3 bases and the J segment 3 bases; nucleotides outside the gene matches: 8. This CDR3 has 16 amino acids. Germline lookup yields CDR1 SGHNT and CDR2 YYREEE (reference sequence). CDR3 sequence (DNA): TGTGCCAGCAGCTCGTGGACAGGGTCCGTCTACAATGAGCAGTTCTTC. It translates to CASSSWTGSVYNEQFF.

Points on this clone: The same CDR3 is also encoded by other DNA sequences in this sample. CDR3 protein: CASSVTAGGTNEKLFF. In nucleotides, the CDR3 is TGTGCCAGCAGCGTCACAGCGGGGGGTACTAATGAAAAACTGTTTTTT. The genes are TRBV7-9 and TRBJ1-4; TRBD1 is a possible D gene (5 bases). Per the germline V gene, CDR1 is SEHNR and CDR2 is FQNEAQ (reference sequence). V was trimmed by 5 bases and J by 2 bases, leaving 15 bases between them. CDR3 length: 16 residues.

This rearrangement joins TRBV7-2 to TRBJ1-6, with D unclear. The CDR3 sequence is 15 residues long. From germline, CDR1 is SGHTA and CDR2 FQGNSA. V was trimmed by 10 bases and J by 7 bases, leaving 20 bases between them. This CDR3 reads CATQRAGRVNSPLHF. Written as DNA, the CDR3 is TGTGCCACACAACGGGCCGGACGGGTAAATTCACCCCTCCACTTT.

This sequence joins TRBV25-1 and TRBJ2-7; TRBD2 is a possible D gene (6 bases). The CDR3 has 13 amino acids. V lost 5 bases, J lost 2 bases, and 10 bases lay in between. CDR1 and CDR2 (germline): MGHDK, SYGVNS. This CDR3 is CASSPSSAYEQYF. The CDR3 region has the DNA TGTGCCAGCAGTCCGTCTAGCGCCTACGAGCAGTACTTC.

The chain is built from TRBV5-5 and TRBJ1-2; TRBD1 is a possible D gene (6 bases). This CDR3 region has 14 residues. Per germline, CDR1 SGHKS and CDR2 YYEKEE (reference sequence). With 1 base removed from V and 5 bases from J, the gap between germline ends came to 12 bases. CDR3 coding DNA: TGTGCCAGCAGCTTGAGTTCAGGGGCTTATGGCTACACCTTC. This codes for CASSLSSGAYGYTF.

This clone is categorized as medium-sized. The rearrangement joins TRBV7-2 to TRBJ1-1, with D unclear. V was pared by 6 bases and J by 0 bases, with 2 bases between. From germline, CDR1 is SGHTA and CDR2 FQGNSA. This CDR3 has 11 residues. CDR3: CASSLNTEAFF. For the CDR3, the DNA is TGTGCCAGCAGTTTGAACACTGAAGCTTTCTTT.

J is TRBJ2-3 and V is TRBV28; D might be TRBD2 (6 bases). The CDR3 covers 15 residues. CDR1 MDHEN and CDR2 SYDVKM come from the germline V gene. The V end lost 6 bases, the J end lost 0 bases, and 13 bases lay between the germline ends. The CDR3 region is CASSPFGTSTDTQYF. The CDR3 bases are TGTGCCAGCAGCCCTTTCGGGACTAGCACAGATACGCAGTATTTT. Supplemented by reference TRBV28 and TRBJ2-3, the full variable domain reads DVKVTQSSRYLVKRTGEKVFLECVQDMDHENMFWYRQDPGLGLRLIYFSYDVKMKEKGDIPEGYSVSREKKERFSLILESASTNQTSMYLCASSPFGTSTDTQYFGPGTRLTVL.

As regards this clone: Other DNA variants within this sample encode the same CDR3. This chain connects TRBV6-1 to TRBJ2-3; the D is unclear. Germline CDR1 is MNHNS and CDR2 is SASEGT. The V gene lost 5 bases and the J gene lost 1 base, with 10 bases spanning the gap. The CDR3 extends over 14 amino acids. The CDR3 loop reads CASSRTSGTDTQYF. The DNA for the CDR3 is TGTGCCAGCAGTCGTACGAGCGGCACAGATACGCAGTATTTT.

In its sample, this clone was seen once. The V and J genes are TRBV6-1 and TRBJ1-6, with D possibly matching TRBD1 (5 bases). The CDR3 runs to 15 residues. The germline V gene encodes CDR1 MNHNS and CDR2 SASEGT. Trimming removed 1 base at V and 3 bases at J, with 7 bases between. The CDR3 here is CASSEGQRYNSPLHF. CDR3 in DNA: TGTGCCAGCAGTGAAGGACAGCGCTATAATTCACCCCTCCACTTT.

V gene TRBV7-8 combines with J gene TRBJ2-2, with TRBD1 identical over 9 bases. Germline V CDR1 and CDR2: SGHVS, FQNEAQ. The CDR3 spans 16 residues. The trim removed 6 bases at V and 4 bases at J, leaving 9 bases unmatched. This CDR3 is CASRQRTGVTTGELFF. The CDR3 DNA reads TGTGCCAGCAGGCAAAGGACAGGGGTTACCACCGGGGAGCTGTTTTTT.

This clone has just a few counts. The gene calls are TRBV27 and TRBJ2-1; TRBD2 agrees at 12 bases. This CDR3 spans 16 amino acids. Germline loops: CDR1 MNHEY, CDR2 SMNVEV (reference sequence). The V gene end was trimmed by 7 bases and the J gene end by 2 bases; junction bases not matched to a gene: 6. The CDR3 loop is CASKRTSGKAYNEQFF. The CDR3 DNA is TGTGCCAGCAAGCGGACTAGCGGGAAGGCCTACAATGAGCAGTTCTTC.

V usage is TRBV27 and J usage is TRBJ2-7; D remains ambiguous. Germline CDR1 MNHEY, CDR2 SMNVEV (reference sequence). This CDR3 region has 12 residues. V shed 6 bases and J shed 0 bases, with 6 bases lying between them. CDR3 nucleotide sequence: TGTGCCAGCAGGGGCTACTCCTACGAGCAGTACTTC. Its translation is CASRGYSYEQYF.

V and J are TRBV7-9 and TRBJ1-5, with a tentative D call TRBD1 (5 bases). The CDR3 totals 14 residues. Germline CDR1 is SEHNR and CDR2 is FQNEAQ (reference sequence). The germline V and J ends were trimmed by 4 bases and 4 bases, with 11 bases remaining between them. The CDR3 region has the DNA TGTGCCAGCAGCTCGGGGACGGAGAATCAGCCCCAGCATTTT. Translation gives CASSSGTENQPQHF.

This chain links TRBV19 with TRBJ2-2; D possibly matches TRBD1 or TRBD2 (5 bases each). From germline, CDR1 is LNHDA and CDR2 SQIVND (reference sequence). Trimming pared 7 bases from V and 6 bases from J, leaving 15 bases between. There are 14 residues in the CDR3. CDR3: CASTPRGHSGELFF. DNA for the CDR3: TGTGCCAGTACCCCTCGGGGCCATTCCGGGGAGCTGTTTTTT.

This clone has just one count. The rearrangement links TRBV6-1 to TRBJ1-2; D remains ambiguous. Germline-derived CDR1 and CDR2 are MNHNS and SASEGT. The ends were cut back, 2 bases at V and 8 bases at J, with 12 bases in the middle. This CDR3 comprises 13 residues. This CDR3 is CASSETRNTGYTF. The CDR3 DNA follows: TGTGCCAGCAGTGAAACAAGGAACACAGGCTACACCTTC.

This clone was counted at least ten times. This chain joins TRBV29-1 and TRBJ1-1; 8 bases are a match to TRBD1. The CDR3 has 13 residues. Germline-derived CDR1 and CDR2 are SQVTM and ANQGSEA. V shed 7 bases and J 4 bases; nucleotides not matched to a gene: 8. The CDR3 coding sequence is TGCAGCGCCTCACTGGACAGGGTCACTGAAGCTTTCTTT. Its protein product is CSASLDRVTEAFF.

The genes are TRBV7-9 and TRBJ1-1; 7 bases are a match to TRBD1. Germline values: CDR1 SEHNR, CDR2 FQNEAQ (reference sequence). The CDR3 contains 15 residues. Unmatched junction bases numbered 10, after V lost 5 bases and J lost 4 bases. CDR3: CASSPRDSGGTEAFF. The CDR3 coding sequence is TGTGCCAGCAGCCCCCGGGACAGCGGTGGCACTGAAGCTTTCTTT.

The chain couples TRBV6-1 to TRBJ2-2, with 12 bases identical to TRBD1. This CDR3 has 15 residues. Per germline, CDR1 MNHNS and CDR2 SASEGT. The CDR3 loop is CPSVSGTGGPGELFF. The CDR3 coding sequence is TGTCCGTCAGTTAGTGGGACAGGGGGCCCCGGGGAGCTGTTTTTT.